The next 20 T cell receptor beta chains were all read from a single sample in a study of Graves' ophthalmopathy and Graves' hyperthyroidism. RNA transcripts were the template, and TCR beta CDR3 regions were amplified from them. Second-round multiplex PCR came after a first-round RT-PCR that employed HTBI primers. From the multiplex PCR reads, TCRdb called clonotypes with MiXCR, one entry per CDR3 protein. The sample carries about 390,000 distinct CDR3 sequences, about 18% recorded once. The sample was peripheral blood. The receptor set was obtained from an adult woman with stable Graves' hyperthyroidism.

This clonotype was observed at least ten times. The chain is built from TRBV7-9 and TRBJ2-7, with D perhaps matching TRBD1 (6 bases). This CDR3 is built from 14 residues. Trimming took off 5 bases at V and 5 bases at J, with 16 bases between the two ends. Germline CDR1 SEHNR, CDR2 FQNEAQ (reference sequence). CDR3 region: CASSTTQGIDEQYF. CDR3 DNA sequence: TGTGCCAGCAGCACTACGCAGGGGATCGACGAGCAGTACTTC.

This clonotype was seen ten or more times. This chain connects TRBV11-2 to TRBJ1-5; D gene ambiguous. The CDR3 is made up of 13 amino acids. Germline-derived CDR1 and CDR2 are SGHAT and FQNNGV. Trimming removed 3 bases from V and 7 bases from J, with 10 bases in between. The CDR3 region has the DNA TGTGCCAGCAGCTTCCGGGTATCGCAGCCCCAGCATTTT. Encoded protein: CASSFRVSQPQHF.

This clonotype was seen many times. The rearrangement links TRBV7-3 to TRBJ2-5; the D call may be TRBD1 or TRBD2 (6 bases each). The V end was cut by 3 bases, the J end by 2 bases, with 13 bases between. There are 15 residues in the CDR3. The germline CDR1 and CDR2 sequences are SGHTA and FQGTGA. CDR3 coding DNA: TGTGCCAGCAGCTTGGGTAGGGGGACTCAAGAGACCCAGTACTTC. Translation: CASSLGRGTQETQYF. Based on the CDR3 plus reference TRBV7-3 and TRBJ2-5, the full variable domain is GAGVSQTPSNKVTEKGKYVELRCDPISGHTALYWYRQSLGQGPEFLIYFQGTGAADDSGLPNDRFFAVRPEGSVSTLKIQRTERGDSAVYLCASSLGRGTQETQYFGPGTRLLVL.

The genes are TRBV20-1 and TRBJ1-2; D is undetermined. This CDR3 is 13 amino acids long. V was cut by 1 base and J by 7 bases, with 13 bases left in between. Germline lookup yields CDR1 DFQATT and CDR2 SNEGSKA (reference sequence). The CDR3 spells CSARVMPSGGYTF. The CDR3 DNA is TGCAGTGCTAGAGTGATGCCGTCGGGTGGCTACACCTTC.

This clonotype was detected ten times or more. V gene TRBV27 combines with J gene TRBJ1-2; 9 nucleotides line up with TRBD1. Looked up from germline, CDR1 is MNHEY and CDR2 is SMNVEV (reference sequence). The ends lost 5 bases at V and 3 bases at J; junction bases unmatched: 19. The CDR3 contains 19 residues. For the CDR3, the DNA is TGTGCCAGCAGTACGAGATACAGGGGGCGAAAGATAAGCTACTATGGCTACACCTTC. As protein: CASSTRYRGRKISYYGYTF.

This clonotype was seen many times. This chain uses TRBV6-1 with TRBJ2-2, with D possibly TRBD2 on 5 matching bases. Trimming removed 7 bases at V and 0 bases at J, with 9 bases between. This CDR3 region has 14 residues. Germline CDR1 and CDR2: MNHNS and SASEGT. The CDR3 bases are TGTGCCAGCATCGGGCGGGCGAACACCGGGGAGCTGTTTTTT. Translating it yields CASIGRANTGELFF.

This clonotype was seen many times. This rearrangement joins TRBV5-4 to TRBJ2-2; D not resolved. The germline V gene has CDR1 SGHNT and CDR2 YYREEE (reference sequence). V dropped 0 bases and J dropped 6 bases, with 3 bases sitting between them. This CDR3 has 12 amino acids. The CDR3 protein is CASSLDAGELFF. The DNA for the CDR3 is TGTGCCAGCAGCTTGGATGCCGGGGAGCTGTTTTTT.

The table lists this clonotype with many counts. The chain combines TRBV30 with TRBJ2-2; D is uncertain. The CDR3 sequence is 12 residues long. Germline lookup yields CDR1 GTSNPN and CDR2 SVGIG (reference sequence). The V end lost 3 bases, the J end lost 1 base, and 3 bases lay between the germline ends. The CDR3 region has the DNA TGTGCCTGGAGCCAGAACACCGGGGAGCTGTTTTTT. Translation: CAWSQNTGELFF.

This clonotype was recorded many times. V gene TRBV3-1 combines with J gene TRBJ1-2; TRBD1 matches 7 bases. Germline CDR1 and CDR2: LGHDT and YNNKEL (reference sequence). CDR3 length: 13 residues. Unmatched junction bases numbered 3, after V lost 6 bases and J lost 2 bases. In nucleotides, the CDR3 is TGTGCCAGCAGTTCGACAGGGAACTATGGCTACACCTTC. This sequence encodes CASSSTGNYGYTF.

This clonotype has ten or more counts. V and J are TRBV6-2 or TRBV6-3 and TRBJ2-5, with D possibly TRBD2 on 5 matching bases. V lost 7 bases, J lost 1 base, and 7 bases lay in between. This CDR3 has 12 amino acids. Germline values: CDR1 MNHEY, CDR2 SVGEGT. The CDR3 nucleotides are TGTGCCAGCATGGAGGCCCAAGAGACCCAGTACTTC. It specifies CASMEAQETQYF.

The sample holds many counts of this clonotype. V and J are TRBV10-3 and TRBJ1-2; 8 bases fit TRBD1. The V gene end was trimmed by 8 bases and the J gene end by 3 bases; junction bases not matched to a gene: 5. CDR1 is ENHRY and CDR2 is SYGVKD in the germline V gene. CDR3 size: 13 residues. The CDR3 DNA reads TGTGCCATCGCAGTACAGGGGGACTATGGCTACACCTTC. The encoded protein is CAIAVQGDYGYTF.

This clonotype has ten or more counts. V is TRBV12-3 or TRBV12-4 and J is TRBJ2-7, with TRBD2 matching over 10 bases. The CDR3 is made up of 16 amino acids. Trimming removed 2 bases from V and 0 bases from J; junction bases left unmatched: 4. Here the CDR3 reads CASSLTTSGDSYEQYF. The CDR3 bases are TGTGCCAGCAGTTTAACCACTAGCGGGGACTCCTACGAGCAGTACTTC.

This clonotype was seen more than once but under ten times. Here the CDR3 reads CASTVGRRVETQYF. The CDR3 DNA reads as TGCGCCAGCACGGTGGGGCGGCGAGTGGAGACCCAGTACTTC. J is TRBJ2-5 and V is TRBV5-1; a weak D match, TRBD1 (5 bases). Germline CDR1 and CDR2: SGHRS and YFSETQ. The CDR3 is made up of 14 amino acids. With 6 bases removed from V and 5 bases from J, the gap between germline ends came to 17 bases.

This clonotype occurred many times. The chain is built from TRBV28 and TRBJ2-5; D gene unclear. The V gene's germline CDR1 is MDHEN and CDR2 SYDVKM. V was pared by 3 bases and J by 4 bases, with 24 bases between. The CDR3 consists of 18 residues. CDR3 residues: CASSLRFPSDGVPETQYF. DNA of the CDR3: TGTGCCAGCAGTTTGAGATTTCCGTCAGATGGGGTCCCAGAGACCCAGTACTTC.

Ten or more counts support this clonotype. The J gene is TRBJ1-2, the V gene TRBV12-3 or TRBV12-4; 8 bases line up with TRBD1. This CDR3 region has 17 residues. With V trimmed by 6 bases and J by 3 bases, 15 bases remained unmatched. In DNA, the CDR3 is TGTGCCAGCAGGGGTGGGACAGGCACAACTCCTTACTATGGCTACACCTTC. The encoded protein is CASRGGTGTTPYYGYTF.

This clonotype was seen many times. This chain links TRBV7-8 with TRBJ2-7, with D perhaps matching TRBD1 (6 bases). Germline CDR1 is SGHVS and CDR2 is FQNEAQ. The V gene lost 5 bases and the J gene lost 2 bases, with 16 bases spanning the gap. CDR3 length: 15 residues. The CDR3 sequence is CASSNDRIHPYEQYF. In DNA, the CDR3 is TGTGCCAGCAGCAACGACAGGATCCACCCCTACGAGCAGTACTTC. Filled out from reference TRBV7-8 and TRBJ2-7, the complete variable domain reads GAGVSQSPRYKVAKRGQDVALRCDPISGHVSLFWYQQALGQGPEFLTYFQNEAQLDKSGLPSDRFFAERPEGSVSTLKIQRTQQEDSAVYLCASSNDRIHPYEQYFGPGTRLTVT.

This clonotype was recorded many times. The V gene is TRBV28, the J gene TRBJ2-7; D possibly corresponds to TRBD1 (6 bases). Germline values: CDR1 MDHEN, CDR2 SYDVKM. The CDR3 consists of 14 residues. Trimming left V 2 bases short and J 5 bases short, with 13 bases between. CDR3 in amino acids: CASSLISSGDEQYF. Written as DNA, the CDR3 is TGTGCCAGCAGTTTAATCTCTTCAGGGGACGAGCAGTACTTC.

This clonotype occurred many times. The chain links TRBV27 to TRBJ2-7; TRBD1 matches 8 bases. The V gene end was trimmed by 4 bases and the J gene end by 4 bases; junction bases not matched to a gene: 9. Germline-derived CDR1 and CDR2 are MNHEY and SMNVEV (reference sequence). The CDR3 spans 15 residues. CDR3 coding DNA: TGTGCCAGCAGTTCTCTTCCAGGGGGCGTTTACGAGCAGTACTTC. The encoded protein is CASSSLPGGVYEQYF.

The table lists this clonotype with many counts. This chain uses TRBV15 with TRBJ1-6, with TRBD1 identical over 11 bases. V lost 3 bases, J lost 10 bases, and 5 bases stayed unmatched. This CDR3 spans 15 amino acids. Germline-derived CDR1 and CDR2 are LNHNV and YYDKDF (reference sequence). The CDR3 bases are TGTGCCACCAGCAGCGCCTGGACAGGGGGCTCACCCCTCCACTTT. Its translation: CATSSAWTGGSPLHF.

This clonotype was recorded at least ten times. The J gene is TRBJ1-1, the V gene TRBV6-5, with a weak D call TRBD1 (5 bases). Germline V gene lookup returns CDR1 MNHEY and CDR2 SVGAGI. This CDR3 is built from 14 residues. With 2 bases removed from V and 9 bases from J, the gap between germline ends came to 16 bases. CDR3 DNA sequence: TGTGCCAGCAGTTACCCCGGGGGGGGGAAAAAAGCTTTCTTT. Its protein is CASSYPGGGKKAFF.